A selection of T cell receptor beta chains follows, all from one sample in a study of T cells in Graves' hyperthyroidism and ophthalmopathy. A single record per CDR3 protein comes from TCRdb applying MiXCR to the multiplex PCR reads. The sample consists of 600,000 to 800,000 distinct CDR3 sequences, 35% of them appearing once. The sequenced sample consisted of blood. Every receptor here comes from a woman aged 40 to 55 with Graves' hyperthyroidism. The CDR3 runs from the conserved cysteine through the conserved F or W. The D gene is left open where the match is weak.

D gene | V gene | CDR3 protein
- | TRBV15 | CATSRDTRHVGQPQHF
TRBD2 | TRBV5-1 | CAGRVAGNTGELFF
- | TRBV6-5 | CASSYSGDTIYF
- | TRBV11-2 | CASSLEGRSNYGYTF
TRBD1 | TRBV6-6 | CASKPDRVTGELFF
- | TRBV28 | CASSLRQVDGYTF
TRBD2 | TRBV7-2 | CASSLGGLGADTQYF
- | TRBV29-1 | CSVQTLTVYGYTF
- | TRBV10-3 | CASSYLQGYVETQYF
- | TRBV7-9 | CASSQPPGQSTNEKLFF
- | TRBV2 | CASSGMGGEQYF
TRBD1 | TRBV27 | CASSWGTGTSNQPQHF
TRBD1 | TRBV5-1 | CASSYGQVSYEQYF
- | TRBV7-8 | CASSLTVFEAFF
TRBD2 | TRBV28 | CASSSPAGGQETQYF
- | TRBV19 | CASSIRVQGYGYTF